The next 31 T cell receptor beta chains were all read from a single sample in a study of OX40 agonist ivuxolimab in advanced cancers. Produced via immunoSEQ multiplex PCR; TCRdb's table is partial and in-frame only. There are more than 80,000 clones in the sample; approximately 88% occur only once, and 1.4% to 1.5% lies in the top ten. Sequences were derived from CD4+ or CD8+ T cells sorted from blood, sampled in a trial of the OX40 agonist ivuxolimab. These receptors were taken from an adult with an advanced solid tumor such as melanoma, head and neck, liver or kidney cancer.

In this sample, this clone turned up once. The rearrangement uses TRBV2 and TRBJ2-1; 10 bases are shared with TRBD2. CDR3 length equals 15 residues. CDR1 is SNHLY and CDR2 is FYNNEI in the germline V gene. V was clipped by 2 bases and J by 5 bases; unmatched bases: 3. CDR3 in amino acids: CASSELAGVHNEQFF. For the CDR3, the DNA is TGTGCCAGCAGTGAACTAGCGGGGGTCCACAATGAGCAGTTCTTC. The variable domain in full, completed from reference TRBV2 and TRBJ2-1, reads EPEVTQTPSHQVTQMGQEVILRCVPISNHLYFYWYRQILGQKVEFLVSFYNNEISEKSEIFDDQFSVERPDGSNFTLKIRSTKLEDSAMYFCASSELAGVHNEQFFGPGTRLTVL.

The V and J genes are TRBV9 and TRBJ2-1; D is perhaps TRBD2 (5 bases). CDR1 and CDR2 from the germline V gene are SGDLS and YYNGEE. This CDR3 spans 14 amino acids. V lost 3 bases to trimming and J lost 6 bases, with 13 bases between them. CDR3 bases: TGTGCCAGCAGCGGAGCAGTAAGCGGCAATGAGCAGTTCTTC. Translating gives CASSGAVSGNEQFF.

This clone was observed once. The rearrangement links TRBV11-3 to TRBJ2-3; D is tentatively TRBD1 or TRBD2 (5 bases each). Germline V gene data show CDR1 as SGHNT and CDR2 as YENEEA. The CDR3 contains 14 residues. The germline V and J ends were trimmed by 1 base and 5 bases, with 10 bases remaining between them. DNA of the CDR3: TGTGCCAGCAGCTTAGGCACTGGGGGAGATACGCAGTATTTT. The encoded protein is CASSLGTGGDTQYF.

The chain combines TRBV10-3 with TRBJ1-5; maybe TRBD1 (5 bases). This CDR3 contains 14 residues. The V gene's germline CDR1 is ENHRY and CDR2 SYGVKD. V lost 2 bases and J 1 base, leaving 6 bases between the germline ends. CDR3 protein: CAISERGSNQPQHF. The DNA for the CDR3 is TGTGCCATCAGTGAGAGGGGAAGCAATCAGCCCCAGCATTTT.

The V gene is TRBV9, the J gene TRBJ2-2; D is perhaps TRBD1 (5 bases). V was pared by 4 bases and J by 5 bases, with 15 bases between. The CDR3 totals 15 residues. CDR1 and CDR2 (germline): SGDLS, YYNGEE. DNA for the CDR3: TGTGCCAGCAGCACAAATTCACCAGGGACCGGGGAGCTGTTTTTT. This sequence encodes CASSTNSPGTGELFF.

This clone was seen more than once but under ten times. The CDR3: CASSQDPTGTYGYTF. DNA of the CDR3: TGCGCCAGCAGCCAAGATCCGACAGGGACCTATGGCTACACCTTC. The rearrangement joins TRBV4-1 to TRBJ1-2; 7 nucleotides line up with TRBD1. Germline V gene sequence: CDR1 MGHRA, CDR2 YSYEKL. Trimming cost V 0 bases and J 4 bases; bases outside gene matches: 5. There are 15 residues in the CDR3.

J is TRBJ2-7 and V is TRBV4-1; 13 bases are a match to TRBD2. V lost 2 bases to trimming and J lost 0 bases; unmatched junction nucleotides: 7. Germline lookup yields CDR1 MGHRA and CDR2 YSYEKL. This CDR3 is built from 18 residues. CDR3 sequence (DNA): TGCGCCAGCAGCCAATTAGGACTAGCGGGAGAGTACTCCTACGAGCAGTACTTC. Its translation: CASSQLGLAGEYSYEQYF.

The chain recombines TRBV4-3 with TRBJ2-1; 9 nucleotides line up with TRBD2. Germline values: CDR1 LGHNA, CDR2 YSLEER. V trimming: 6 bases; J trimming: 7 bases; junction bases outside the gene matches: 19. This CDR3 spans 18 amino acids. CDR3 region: CASSSQMGGGVLVNEQFF. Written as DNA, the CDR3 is TGCGCCAGCAGTTCTCAAATGGGCGGGGGGGTTTTAGTAAATGAGCAGTTCTTC.

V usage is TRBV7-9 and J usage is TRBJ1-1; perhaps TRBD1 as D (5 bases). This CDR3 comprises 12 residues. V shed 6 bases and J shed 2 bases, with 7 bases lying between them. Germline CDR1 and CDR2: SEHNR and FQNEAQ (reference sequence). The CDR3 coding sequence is TGTGCCAGCAGTTGGGACAACACTGAAGCTTTCTTT. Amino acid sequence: CASSWDNTEAFF.

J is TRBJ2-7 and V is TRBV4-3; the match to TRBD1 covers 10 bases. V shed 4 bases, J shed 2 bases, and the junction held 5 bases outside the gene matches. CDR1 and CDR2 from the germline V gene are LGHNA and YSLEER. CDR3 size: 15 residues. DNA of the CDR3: TGCGCCAGCAGCCTCATGACAGGGGGCGCCTACGAGCAGTACTTC. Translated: CASSLMTGGAYEQYF.

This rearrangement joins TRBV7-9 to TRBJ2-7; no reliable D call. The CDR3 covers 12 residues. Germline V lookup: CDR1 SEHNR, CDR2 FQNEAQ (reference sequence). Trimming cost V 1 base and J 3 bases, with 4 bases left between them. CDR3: CASSLVSYEQYF. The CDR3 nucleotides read TGTGCCAGCAGCTTAGTTAGCTACGAGCAGTACTTC.

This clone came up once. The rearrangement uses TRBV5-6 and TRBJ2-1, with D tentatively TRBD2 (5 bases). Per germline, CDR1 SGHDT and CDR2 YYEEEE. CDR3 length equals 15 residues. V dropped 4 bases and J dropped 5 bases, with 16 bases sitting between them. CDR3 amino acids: CASSRLATGDNEQFF. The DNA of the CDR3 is TGTGCCAGCAGCCGATTAGCGACCGGGGACAATGAGCAGTTCTTC.

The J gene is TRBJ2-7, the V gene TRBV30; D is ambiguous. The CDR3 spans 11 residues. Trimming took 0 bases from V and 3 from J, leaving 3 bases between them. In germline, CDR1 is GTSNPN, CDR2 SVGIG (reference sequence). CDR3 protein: CAWSVSYEQYF. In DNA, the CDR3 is TGTGCCTGGAGTGTAAGCTACGAGCAGTACTTC.

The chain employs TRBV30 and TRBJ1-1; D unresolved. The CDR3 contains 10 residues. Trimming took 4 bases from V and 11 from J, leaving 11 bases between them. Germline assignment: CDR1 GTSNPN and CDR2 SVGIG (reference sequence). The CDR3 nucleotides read TGTGCCTGGATCCTCCGAAGGGCTTTCTTT. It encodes CAWILRRAFF.

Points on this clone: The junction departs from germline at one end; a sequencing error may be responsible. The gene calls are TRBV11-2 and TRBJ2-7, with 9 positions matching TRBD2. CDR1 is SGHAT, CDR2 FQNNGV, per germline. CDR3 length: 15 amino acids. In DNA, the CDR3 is TGTGCCAGCAGTTTAGTTAGCGGGGGCACCTACGAGCAGTACTTC. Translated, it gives CASSLVSGGTYEQYF. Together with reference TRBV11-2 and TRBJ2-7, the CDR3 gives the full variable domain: EAGVAQSPRYKIIEKRQSVAFWCNPISGHATLYWYQQILGQGPKLLIQFQNNGVVDDSQLPKDRFSAERLKGVDSTLKIQPAKLEDSAVYLCASSLVSGGTYEQYFGPGTRLTVT.

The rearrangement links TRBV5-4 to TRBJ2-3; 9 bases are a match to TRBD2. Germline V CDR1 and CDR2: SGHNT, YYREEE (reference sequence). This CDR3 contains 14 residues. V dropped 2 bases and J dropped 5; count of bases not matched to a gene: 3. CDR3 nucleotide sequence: TGTGCCAGCAGCTTTAGCGGGAGAGAAGATACGCAGTATTTT. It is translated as CASSFSGREDTQYF.

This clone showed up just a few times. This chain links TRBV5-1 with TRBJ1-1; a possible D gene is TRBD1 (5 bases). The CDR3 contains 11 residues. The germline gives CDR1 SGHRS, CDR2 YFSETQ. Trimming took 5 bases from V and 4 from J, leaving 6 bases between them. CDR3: CASRGPTEAFF. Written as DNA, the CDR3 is TGCGCCAGCAGGGGGCCCACTGAAGCTTTCTTT.

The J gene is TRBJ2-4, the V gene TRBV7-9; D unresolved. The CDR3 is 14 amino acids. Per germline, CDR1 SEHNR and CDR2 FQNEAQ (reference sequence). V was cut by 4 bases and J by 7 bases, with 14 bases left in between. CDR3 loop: CASSSRGSSNIQYF. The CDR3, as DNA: TGTGCCAGCAGCTCACGCGGCTCATCGAACATTCAGTACTTC.

The CDR3 loop reads CASATDSNTEAFF. CDR3 sequence (DNA): TGTGCCAGCGCGACGGACTCGAACACTGAAGCTTTCTTT. The V and J genes are TRBV7-3 and TRBJ1-1, with D uncertain. The germline V gene encodes CDR1 SGHTA and CDR2 FQGTGA. CDR3 size: 13 residues. V gave up 8 bases and J gave up 1 base, with 11 bases separating them.

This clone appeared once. This CDR3 is CASSEWGEGEKLFF. CDR3 in DNA: TGTGCCAGCAGTGAATGGGGTGAGGGTGAAAAACTGTTTTTT. The V call is TRBV2, the J call TRBJ1-4; no clear D gene. Per germline, CDR1 SNHLY and CDR2 FYNNEI. Trimming removed 2 bases at V and 7 bases at J, with 11 bases between. This CDR3 has 14 amino acids. Full variable domain (rest looked up from reference TRBV2 and TRBJ1-4): EPEVTQTPSHQVTQMGQEVILRCVPISNHLYFYWYRQILGQKVEFLVSFYNNEISEKSEIFDDQFSVERPDGSNFTLKIRSTKLEDSAMYFCASSEWGEGEKLFFGSGTQLSVL.

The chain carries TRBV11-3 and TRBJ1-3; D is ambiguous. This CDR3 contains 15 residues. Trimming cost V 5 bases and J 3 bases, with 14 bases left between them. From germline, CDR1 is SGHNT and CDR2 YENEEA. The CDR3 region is CASSTTPADGNTIYF. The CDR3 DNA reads TGTGCCAGCAGCACGACCCCGGCGGATGGAAACACCATATATTTT. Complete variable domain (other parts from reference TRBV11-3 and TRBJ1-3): EAGVVQSPRYKIIEKKQPVAFWCNPISGHNTLYWYLQNLGQGPELLIRYENEEAVDDSQLPKDRFSAERLKGVDSTLKIQPAELGDSAVYLCASSTTPADGNTIYFGEGSWLTVV.

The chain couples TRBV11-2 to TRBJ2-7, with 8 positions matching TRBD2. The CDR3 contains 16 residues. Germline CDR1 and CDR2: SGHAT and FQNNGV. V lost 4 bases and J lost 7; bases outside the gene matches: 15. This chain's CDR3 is CASSSGGDIVTGEQYF. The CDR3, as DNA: TGTGCCAGCAGCTCGGGGGGGGACATCGTTACGGGTGAGCAGTACTTC.

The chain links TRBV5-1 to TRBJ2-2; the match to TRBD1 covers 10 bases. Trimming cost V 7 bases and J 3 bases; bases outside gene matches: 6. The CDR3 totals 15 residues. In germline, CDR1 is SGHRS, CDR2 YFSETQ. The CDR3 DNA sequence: TGCGCCAGCGGTTCGGGACAGGGGCACACCGGGGAGCTGTTTTTT. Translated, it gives CASGSGQGHTGELFF.

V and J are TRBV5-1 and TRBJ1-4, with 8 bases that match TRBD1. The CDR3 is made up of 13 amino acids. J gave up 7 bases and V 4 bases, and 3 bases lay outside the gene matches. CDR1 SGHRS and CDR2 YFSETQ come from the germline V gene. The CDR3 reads CASSLDRGEKLFF. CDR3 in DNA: TGCGCCAGCAGCCTTGACAGGGGTGAAAAACTGTTTTTT.

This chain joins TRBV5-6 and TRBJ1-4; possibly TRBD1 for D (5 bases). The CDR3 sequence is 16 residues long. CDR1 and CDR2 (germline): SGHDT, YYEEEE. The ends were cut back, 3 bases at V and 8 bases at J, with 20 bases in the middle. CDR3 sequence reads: CASSWGGRSLGEKLFF. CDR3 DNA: TGTGCCAGCAGCTGGGGCGGCCGATCCCTCGGGGAAAAACTGTTTTTT.

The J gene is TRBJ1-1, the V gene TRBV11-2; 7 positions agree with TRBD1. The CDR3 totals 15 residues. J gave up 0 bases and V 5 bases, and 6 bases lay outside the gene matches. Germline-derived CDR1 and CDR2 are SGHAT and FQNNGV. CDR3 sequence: CASSPGQTLNTEAFF. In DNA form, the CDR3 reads TGTGCCAGCAGCCCGGGACAGACGCTGAACACTGAAGCTTTCTTT.

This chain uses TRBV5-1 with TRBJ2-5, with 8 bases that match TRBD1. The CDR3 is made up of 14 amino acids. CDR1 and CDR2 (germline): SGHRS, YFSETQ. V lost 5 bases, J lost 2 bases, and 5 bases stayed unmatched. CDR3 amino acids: CASRRQGPQETQYF. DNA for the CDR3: TGCGCCAGCAGAAGACAGGGGCCACAAGAGACCCAGTACTTC.

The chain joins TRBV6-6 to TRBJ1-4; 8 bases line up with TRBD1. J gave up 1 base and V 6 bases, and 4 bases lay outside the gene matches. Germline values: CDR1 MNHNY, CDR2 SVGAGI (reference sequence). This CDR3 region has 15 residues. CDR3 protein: CASSRGHRTNEKLFF. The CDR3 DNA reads TGTGCCAGCAGCAGGGGGCATAGAACTAATGAAAAACTGTTTTTT.

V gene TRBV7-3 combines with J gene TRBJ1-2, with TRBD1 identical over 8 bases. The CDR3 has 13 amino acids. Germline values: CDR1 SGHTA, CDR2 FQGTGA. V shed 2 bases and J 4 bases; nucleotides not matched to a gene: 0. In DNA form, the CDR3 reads TGTGCCAGCAGCTTAGACAGGGGCTATGGCTACACCTTC. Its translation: CASSLDRGYGYTF.

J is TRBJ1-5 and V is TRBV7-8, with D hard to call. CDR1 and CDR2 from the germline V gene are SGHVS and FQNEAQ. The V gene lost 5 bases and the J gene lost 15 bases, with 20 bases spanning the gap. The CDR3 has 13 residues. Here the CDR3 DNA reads TGTGCCAGCAGCCCCATAGGTGGGGTAGTTGGGCATTTT. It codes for CASSPIGGVVGHF.

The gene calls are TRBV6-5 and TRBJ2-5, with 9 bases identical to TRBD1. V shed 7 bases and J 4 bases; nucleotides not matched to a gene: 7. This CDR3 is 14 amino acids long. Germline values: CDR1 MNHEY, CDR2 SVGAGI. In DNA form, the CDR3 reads TGTGCCAGCACCAAACAGGGGGCCCGAGAGACCCAGTACTTC. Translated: CASTKQGARETQYF.